The clone carrying this T cell receptor beta chain was recorded only once. The antigen is undetermined. This sample was taken from a study of graft-versus-host responses after intestinal transplantation. Clones were read by immunoSEQ multiplex PCR, and TCRdb kept only the in-frame ones, dropping some. This sample carries tens of thousands of clones, 80% to 95% of them seen once, and the ten largest clones take over 0.3%. Study-wide results and limits: GvH clonotypes were identified within recipient marrow, with a subset emerging first in ileum or blood.

The V gene lost 2 bases and the J gene lost 2 bases, with 15 bases spanning the gap. The germline V gene encodes CDR1 MNHEY and CDR2 SMNVEV (reference sequence). The CDR3 covers 16 residues. This receptor was taken from a human donor who received an intestinal transplant. The sample here was unstimulated CD4+ T cells sorted from spleen or lymph node cells, taken before intestinal transplant. The rearrangement links TRBV27 to TRBJ2-5; possibly TRBD2 for D (6 bases). The CDR3 region is CASSLRPLASQETQYF. CDR3 sequence (DNA): TGTGCCAGCAGTTTAAGGCCACTAGCATCTCAAGAGACCCAGTACTTC.